The 27 T cell receptor beta chains below come from one sample, sequenced in a study of CD8 T cells in ankylosing spondylitis. TCRdb fed the 5' RACE reads into MiXCR, producing one record per CDR3 protein. This table has about 160,000 distinct CDR3 sequences, about a sixth appearing once. Sequenced material: blood, either unsorted or a sorted T cell fraction (not recorded which). These receptors originate from a male donor with ankylosing spondylitis or in good health (not recorded which).

This rearrangement joins TRBV6-6 to TRBJ2-1; D may be TRBD1 (6 bases). Germline V gene lookup returns CDR1 MNHNY and CDR2 SVGAGI (reference sequence). The CDR3 spans 12 residues. CDR3: CAGGRVYNEQFF. DNA of the CDR3: TGTGCTGGGGGCAGGGTCTACAATGAGCAGTTCTTC.

With respect to this clonotype: This may be a read error: a much more frequent sequence differs by one nucleotide. V gene TRBV5-1 combines with J gene TRBJ2-7; D not certain. CDR1 is SGHRS, CDR2 YFSETQ, per germline. The CDR3 loop spans 13 amino acids. CDR3: CASSPTGTYGQYF. The CDR3, as DNA: TGCGCCAGCAGCCCGACGGGTACCTACGGGCAGTACTTC.

This clonotype was picked up a small number of times. V is TRBV6-5 and J is TRBJ1-1, with TRBD1 matching 7 bases. V lost 4 bases and J lost 1; bases outside the gene matches: 3. The CDR3 runs 14 residues. The germline gives CDR1 MNHEY, CDR2 SVGAGI. CDR3 in amino acids: CASSLGQPNTEAFF. CDR3 in DNA: TGTGCCAGCAGTTTGGGACAGCCGAACACTGAAGCTTTCTTT.

This clonotype has at least ten counts. This chain uses TRBV20-1 with TRBJ2-3; D is possibly TRBD2 (6 bases). Germline CDR1 and CDR2: DFQATT and SNEGSKA (reference sequence). Trimming removed 5 bases at V and 3 bases at J, with 21 bases between. CDR3 length: 16 amino acids. In DNA form, the CDR3 reads TGCAGTGCTTTGACCCGCCGGGAGCTTATGACAGATACGCAGTATTTT. This translates into CSALTRRELMTDTQYF.

V and J are TRBV28 and TRBJ2-3; D perhaps matches TRBD1 (5 bases). In germline, CDR1 is MDHEN, CDR2 SYDVKM. The CDR3 contains 16 residues. V was pared by 1 base and J by 6 bases, with 17 bases between. CDR3 region: CASSLLTGATQDTQYF. CDR3 DNA sequence: TGTGCCAGCAGTTTATTAACAGGTGCAACACAGGATACGCAGTATTTT.

The table lists this clonotype with a few counts. The chain couples TRBV5-1 to TRBJ2-7; D possibly corresponds to TRBD2 (6 bases). There are 14 residues in the CDR3. Germline assignment: CDR1 SGHRS and CDR2 YFSETQ. The V end lost 4 bases, the J end lost 5 bases, and 16 bases lay between the germline ends. CDR3 DNA: TGCGCCAGCAGCCCCTCGGGGGAGTACAACGAGCAGTACTTC. It codes for CASSPSGEYNEQYF.

In this sample, this clonotype turned up many times. The chain couples TRBV29-1 to TRBJ2-2; D might be TRBD2 (6 bases). The CDR3 is made up of 17 amino acids. Germline-derived CDR1 and CDR2 are SQVTM and ANQGSEA. V was cut by 7 bases and J by 1 base, with 22 bases left in between. As DNA, the CDR3 is TGCAGCGCATACTTCCCCCTCAGGCGGGGGAACACCGGGGAGCTGTTTTTT. It translates to CSAYFPLRRGNTGELFF.

V and J are TRBV28 and TRBJ1-6; D is uncertain. From germline, CDR1 is MDHEN and CDR2 SYDVKM. The CDR3 loop spans 15 amino acids. The germline V and J ends were trimmed by 2 bases and 7 bases, with 12 bases remaining between them. The CDR3 DNA reads as TGTGCCAGCAGTTTAGTGGGTCATAACAATTCACCCCTCCACTTT. This encodes CASSLVGHNNSPLHF.

This clonotype was recorded at least ten times. The chain employs TRBV5-6 and TRBJ1-2; D might be TRBD1 (5 bases). CDR1 is SGHDT and CDR2 is YYEEEE in the germline V gene. The V gene lost 3 bases and the J gene lost 3 bases, with 15 bases spanning the gap. The CDR3 length is 15 residues. The CDR3 spells CASSSRASGDYGYTF. In nucleotides, the CDR3 is TGTGCCAGCAGCTCCCGGGCCTCGGGGGACTATGGCTACACCTTC.

The CDR3 nucleotides are TGTGCCAGCAGCCTCCAGGGAGGGACGCAGTATTTT. This codes for CASSLQGGTQYF. The rearrangement uses TRBV11-2 and TRBJ2-3, with 7 bases aligning to TRBD2. The trim removed 5 bases at V and 9 bases at J, leaving 5 bases unmatched. The CDR3 covers 12 residues. Germline CDR1 SGHAT, CDR2 FQNNGV.

This clonotype was seen ten or more times. The chain carries TRBV29-1 and TRBJ2-3, with D perhaps assigned TRBD1 or TRBD2 (5 bases each). The CDR3 spans 16 residues. V was clipped by 0 bases and J by 0 bases, with 13 bases between them. The V gene's germline CDR1 is SQVTM and CDR2 ANQGSEA. CDR3 nucleotide sequence: TGCAGCGTTGAAGATCTTCAGGGACCTAGCACAGATACGCAGTATTTT. Translating it yields CSVEDLQGPSTDTQYF.

This clonotype has at least ten counts. The CDR3 nucleotides read TGCAGTGCTACCGGGGGGGGCACTGAAGCTTTCTTT. Translated, it gives CSATGGGTEAFF. The V gene is TRBV20-1, the J gene TRBJ1-1; TRBD1 is a possible D gene (5 bases). Germline lookup yields CDR1 DFQATT and CDR2 SNEGSKA (reference sequence). Trimming removed 4 bases at V and 4 bases at J, with 10 bases between. CDR3 length equals 12 residues.

This clonotype was found many times. V gene TRBV5-1 combines with J gene TRBJ2-1; 7 bases are a match to TRBD2. The CDR3 is 16 amino acids. The trim removed 0 bases at V and 4 bases at J, leaving 7 bases unmatched. Germline V gene sequence: CDR1 SGHRS, CDR2 YFSETQ. CDR3 region: CASSLAFGRTYNEQFF. The CDR3 nucleotides are TGCGCCAGCAGCTTGGCTTTCGGGAGGACTTACAATGAGCAGTTCTTC.

The rearrangement uses TRBV29-1 and TRBJ2-7; 9 bases are shared with TRBD2. V gave up 5 bases and J gave up 6 bases; unmatched junction bases: 14. The CDR3 runs 15 residues. Germline CDR1 is SQVTM and CDR2 is ANQGSEA. The CDR3 region has the DNA TGCAGCGTTAAACATAGCGGGAGTCCCCCTCGCGAGCAGTACTTC. Translation gives CSVKHSGSPPREQYF.

At least ten counts were recorded for this clonotype. The chain combines TRBV10-2 with TRBJ2-1; 8 bases agree with TRBD2. The CDR3 contains 18 residues. The germline gives CDR1 WSHSY, CDR2 SAAADI. V was clipped by 5 bases and J by 1 base; unmatched bases: 13. CDR3 nucleotides: TGCGCCAGCAGTAGTGGGGGTTACGCGGGAGGATCCTACAATGAGCAGTTCTTC. It specifies CASSSGGYAGGSYNEQFF.

This clonotype was counted between two and nine times. The chain combines TRBV20-1 with TRBJ1-2; TRBD1 might be the D (5 bases). V was clipped by 5 bases and J by 8 bases, with 24 bases between them. The CDR3 has 15 amino acids. Looked up from germline, CDR1 is DFQATT and CDR2 is SNEGSKA (reference sequence). The CDR3 coding sequence is TGCAGTGCTTTAAGGGAGGGACTAGCGGGAAAAGGCTACACCTTC. As protein: CSALREGLAGKGYTF.

There are a few counts of this clonotype. The V and J genes are TRBV2 and TRBJ2-3, with 9 bases aligning to TRBD2. The CDR3 spans 16 residues. Germline V gene sequence: CDR1 SNHLY, CDR2 FYNNEI. The ends lost 6 bases at V and 2 bases at J; junction bases unmatched: 9. The CDR3 DNA reads as TGTGCCAGCAGCCTGGAGGGGACTAGCTACACAGATACGCAGTATTTT. Translated, it gives CASSLEGTSYTDTQYF.

This clonotype was observed many times. The rearrangement joins TRBV25-1 to TRBJ2-5, with 9 bases matching TRBD1. This CDR3 is built from 13 residues. CDR1 and CDR2 from the germline V gene are MGHDK and SYGVNS. The J segment lost 4 bases and the V segment lost 4 bases, leaving 1 base of the junction unmatched. The CDR3 sequence is CASSGQGVETQYF. As DNA, the CDR3 is TGTGCCAGCAGTGGACAGGGGGTAGAGACCCAGTACTTC.

Worth noting for this clonotype: A read error may be the cause here, since a much bigger clone is one base away. Here the CDR3 reads CVSSLARLAGAHEQFF. Written as DNA, the CDR3 is TGCGTCAGCAGCTTGGCCAGGCTAGCGGGAGCCCATGAGCAGTTCTTC. The rearrangement links TRBV5-1 to TRBJ2-1; 10 positions agree with TRBD2. This CDR3 comprises 16 residues. Germline-derived CDR1 and CDR2 are SGHRS and YFSETQ.

This clonotype was counted ten times or more. The CDR3 region has the DNA TGTGCCAGCAGCCCGATATTCGGACAGGGTATCGATGAGCAGTTCTTC. Protein: CASSPIFGQGIDEQFF. V is TRBV3-1 and J is TRBJ2-1; 8 bases match TRBD1. The CDR3 consists of 16 residues. V shed 4 bases and J 8 bases; nucleotides not matched to a gene: 13. Germline-derived CDR1 and CDR2 are LGHDT and YNNKEL (reference sequence).

This clonotype was detected ten times or more. V is TRBV7-8 and J is TRBJ2-7; 9 bases line up with TRBD1. CDR1 is SGHVS and CDR2 is FQNEAQ in the germline V gene. This CDR3 spans 16 amino acids. The trim removed 3 bases at V and 4 bases at J, leaving 10 bases unmatched. CDR3 region: CASSFRTGVGSYEQYF. The CDR3 DNA reads TGTGCCAGCAGCTTTAGGACAGGGGTCGGATCGTACGAGCAGTACTTC.

This clonotype was counted ten times or more. The chain couples TRBV20-1 to TRBJ1-1, with 8 nucleotides matching TRBD1. V shed 7 bases, J shed 7 bases, and the junction held 14 bases outside the gene matches. This CDR3 has 14 amino acids. CDR1 is DFQATT and CDR2 is SNEGSKA in the germline V gene (reference sequence). CDR3 protein: CSVKGQDDSGEAFF. CDR3 nucleotides: TGCAGTGTGAAGGGACAGGACGACTCTGGTGAAGCTTTCTTT.

Details on this clonotype: At one end the junction does not follow the germline gene, possibly because of a read error. This chain uses TRBV29-1 with TRBJ2-1; D not resolved. Germline assignment: CDR1 SQVTM and CDR2 ANQGSEA. The CDR3 length is 11 residues. The CDR3 bases are TGCAGCGTTGAGAGATACAATGAGCAGCTCTTC. Encoded protein: CSVERYNEQLF.

This clonotype was detected ten times or more. This chain joins TRBV3-1 and TRBJ2-5, with no clear D. The V gene lost 1 base and the J gene lost 2 bases, with 11 bases spanning the gap. Germline assignment: CDR1 LGHDT and CDR2 YNNKEL (reference sequence). The CDR3 loop spans 15 amino acids. CDR3 sequence: CASSQGTLTQETQYF. Written as DNA, the CDR3 is TGTGCCAGCAGCCAAGGAACGCTGACACAAGAGACCCAGTACTTC.

There are many counts of this clonotype. The genes are TRBV5-1 and TRBJ2-7; no clear D gene. This CDR3 spans 15 amino acids. Deletions cut 0 bases from V and 0 bases from J, with 10 bases between. Germline assignment: CDR1 SGHRS and CDR2 YFSETQ. The CDR3 coding sequence is TGCGCCAGCAGCTTGGACCTGGAAAGCTCCTACGAGCAGTACTTC. This codes for CASSLDLESSYEQYF. Complete variable domain (other parts from reference TRBV5-1 and TRBJ2-7): KAGVTQTPRYLIKTRGQQVTLSCSPISGHRSVSWYQQTPGQGLQFLFEYFSETQRNKGNFPGRFSGRQFSNSRSEMNVSTLELGDSALYLCASSLDLESSYEQYFGPGTRLTVT.

This clonotype was recorded many times. The chain recombines TRBV29-1 with TRBJ2-7; TRBD2 matches 11 bases. The J segment lost 0 bases and the V segment lost 7 bases, leaving 14 bases of the junction unmatched. The CDR3 contains 17 residues. From germline, CDR1 is SQVTM and CDR2 ANQGSEA. DNA of the CDR3: TGCAGCGCATCGCTGACTAGCGGGATCTCGAACTCCTACGAGCAGTACTTC. Its translation is CSASLTSGISNSYEQYF.

The rearrangement joins TRBV7-9 to TRBJ2-2; no clear D. The germline gives CDR1 SEHNR, CDR2 FQNEAQ (reference sequence). V gave up 10 bases and J gave up 0 bases, with 9 bases separating them. CDR3 size: 13 residues. The CDR3 bases are TGTGCCATTTCCGGGTCGAACACCGGGGAGCTGTTTTTT. Translated: CAISGSNTGELFF.